The entry below describes one T cell receptor beta chain. Its cognate antigen is unknown. The CDR3 spans 17 residues. Looked up from germline, CDR1 is GTSNPN and CDR2 is SVGIG (reference sequence). Trimming removed 4 bases from V and 5 bases from J; junction bases left unmatched: 19. This sample stems from a study of cytomegalovirus exposure and HLA in healthy donors. On the study more broadly: About 84% of several hundred genotyped donors fell in the Caucasian-associated ancestry cluster. Whole-study findings and limits: As was reported, the classifier diagnosed cytomegalovirus status with high specificity and sensitivity.

13 Jbeta primers and 60 Vbeta primers were used for the PCR. Clones were read by immunoSEQ multiplex PCR, and TCRdb kept only the in-frame ones, dropping some. The data contain 150,000 to 200,000 clones, 80% of them singletons. The specimen was PBMCs. The V and J genes are TRBV30 and TRBJ2-5; 7 bases map to TRBD2. This TCR derives from a man aged 25 to 40 in good health and CMV-seropositive. The CDR3 DNA reads TGTGCCTGGAACCGGAGGGTGGGCGGGAGTCTGCTGGAGACCCAGTACTTC. Protein sequence: CAWNRRVGGSLLETQYF.